One sample yielded the 2 T cell receptor beta chains listed below, sequenced in a study of blood T cell repertoires in COVID-19. Using immunoSEQ multiplex PCR, the repertoire was profiled, and TCRdb retains in-frame clones only, with some absent. The sample carries 110,000 to 150,000 clones, 80% to 90% recorded once. Sequenced material: PBMCs or T cells enriched from blood (not recorded which). These receptors were taken from a middle-aged man who had recovered from COVID-19.

The chain carries TRBV5-5 and TRBJ1-1, with D unclear. CDR3 length: 13 residues. CDR1 SGHKS and CDR2 YYEKEE come from the germline V gene (reference sequence). The V end was cut by 5 bases, the J end by 3 bases, with 11 bases between. CDR3: CASRFHADTEAFF. For the CDR3, the DNA is TGTGCCAGCAGATTTCACGCGGACACTGAAGCTTTCTTT.

The CDR3 nucleotides read TGTGCCAGCAGCCCGCCGTACAGGGGCTCCTACGAGCAGTACGTC. Translation: CASSPPYRGSYEQYV. This chain connects TRBV5-5 to TRBJ2-7; 7 bases line up with TRBD1. V was pared by 4 bases and J by 0 bases, with 7 bases of the junction left unmatched. The CDR3 covers 15 residues. Per germline, CDR1 SGHKS and CDR2 YYEKEE (reference sequence).